The 9 T cell receptor beta chains reported below all come from one sample, sequenced in a study of patients and donors after allogeneic stem cell transplantation. Using its own MiXCR run on the RT-PCR reads, TCRdb lists one record per CDR3 protein. The top ten clones hold 26% of a sample with under 200,000 distinct CDR3 sequences, more than 20% of them seen once. The sequenced material came from blood, either unsorted or a sorted T cell fraction (not recorded which). The receptors were gathered from a human donor who was either an allogeneic HSCT recipient or a stem cell or donor lymphocyte infusion donor (not recorded which). It is not recorded whose cells these are; they may come from a transplant donor.

The chain has TRBV5-1 and TRBJ1-1, with D possibly matching TRBD1 (5 bases). V was trimmed by 3 bases and J by 2 bases, leaving 17 bases between them. The V gene's germline CDR1 is SGHRS and CDR2 YFSETQ. This CDR3 spans 16 amino acids. For the CDR3, the DNA is TGCGCCAGCAGCTGGAGCCCTACAGGACCTAACACTGAAGCTTTCTTT. It is translated as CASSWSPTGPNTEAFF.

This clonotype appeared a few times. This sequence joins TRBV5-1 and TRBJ2-1, with D maybe TRBD2 (6 bases). The CDR3 contains 16 residues. Trimming took off 0 bases at V and 3 bases at J, with 13 bases between the two ends. Germline V gene lookup returns CDR1 SGHRS and CDR2 YFSETQ. CDR3 in amino acids: CASSLDLAAYYNEQFF. In nucleotides, the CDR3 is TGCGCCAGCAGCTTGGACTTAGCGGCGTACTACAATGAGCAGTTCTTC.

The sample holds a few counts of this clonotype. V is TRBV12-3 or TRBV12-4 and J is TRBJ1-5; weak D call: TRBD1 (5 bases). V lost 6 bases to trimming and J lost 1 base, with 10 bases between them. This CDR3 region has 14 residues. DNA for the CDR3: TGTGCCAGCAGCGGGACCCCAAGCAATCAGCCCCAGCATTTT. This codes for CASSGTPSNQPQHF.

This clonotype was seen a few times. This chain uses TRBV5-1 with TRBJ1-2; TRBD1 matches 11 bases. The ends lost 2 bases at V and 3 bases at J; junction bases unmatched: 3. Germline V gene sequence: CDR1 SGHRS, CDR2 YFSETQ. The CDR3 loop spans 15 amino acids. DNA for the CDR3: TGCGCCAGCAGCTTTTGGACAGGGGGCCACTATGGCTACACCTTC. It specifies CASSFWTGGHYGYTF.

The rearrangement joins TRBV4-1 to TRBJ2-1, with D possibly being TRBD1 (6 bases). CDR1 MGHRA and CDR2 YSYEKL come from the germline V gene. The ends were cut back, 4 bases at V and 4 bases at J, with 14 bases in the middle. The CDR3 spans 15 residues. Here the CDR3 reads CASSPVAGDYNEQFF. CDR3 in DNA: TGCGCCAGCAGCCCCGTGGCAGGGGATTACAATGAGCAGTTCTTC.

The genes are TRBV5-1 and TRBJ1-3, with 7 bases that match TRBD1. CDR1 and CDR2 from the germline V gene are SGHRS and YFSETQ. The CDR3 loop spans 16 amino acids. With V trimmed by 4 bases and J by 0 bases, 7 bases remained unmatched. Here the CDR3 reads CASSLKQGTSGNTIYF. The CDR3 nucleotides are TGCGCCAGCAGCCTTAAACAGGGGACCTCTGGAAACACCATATATTTT.

This clonotype was detected a few times. The chain joins TRBV6-6 to TRBJ1-1, with D maybe TRBD1 (6 bases). The CDR3 runs to 13 residues. CDR1 is MNHNY and CDR2 is SVGAGI in the germline V gene (reference sequence). V was cut by 0 bases and J by 11 bases, with 13 bases left in between. CDR3 protein: CASSYSTRGGAFF. The CDR3 DNA reads TGTGCCAGCAGTTACTCGACGAGGGGGGGGGCTTTCTTT.

The chain has TRBV5-4 and TRBJ2-3, with D possibly matching TRBD1 (6 bases). Germline-derived CDR1 and CDR2 are SGHNT and YYREEE (reference sequence). The CDR3 is 16 residues long. V was clipped by 1 base and J by 2 bases, with 14 bases between them. The DNA for the CDR3 is TGTGCCAGCAGCTTGCAGGACAGACGTCCCACAGATACGCAGTATTTT. As protein: CASSLQDRRPTDTQYF.

In this sample, this clonotype turned up a few times. This sequence joins TRBV29-1 and TRBJ1-1, with D unclear. CDR3 length equals 14 residues. Germline V gene lookup returns CDR1 SQVTM and CDR2 ANQGSEA. V shed 0 bases and J shed 2 bases, with 10 bases lying between them. Here the CDR3 reads CSVEDYGVNTEAFF. CDR3 DNA sequence: TGCAGCGTTGAAGATTATGGGGTCAACACTGAAGCTTTCTTT.